This T cell receptor beta chain appears in the sequencing data of a study of blood T cell repertoires in COVID-19. About the study: COVID-19 samples, acute and convalescent, were from the United States, Italy and Spain. T cells, B-cell-depleted T cells, or PBMCs provided the cDNA or gDNA that served as material.

Authors' analysis steps: Reference gene primer amplification yielded estimated nucleated cell counts. Only in-frame clones appear in the TCRdb table, and some are missing; sequencing was by immunoSEQ multiplex PCR. V and J calls and clone size are those listed in that table; D and trimming were worked out from the DNA. The sample holds approximately 320,000 clones; 75% to 85% are singletons and the top ten take roughly 7.8%. The V gene's germline CDR1 is SGDLS and CDR2 YYNGEE. The CDR3 loop spans 13 amino acids. V shed 4 bases and J shed 7 bases, with 14 bases lying between them. The TCR was taken from a human donor in a cohort sampled during active COVID-19. The sequencing sample was made of peripheral blood. This chain links TRBV9 with TRBJ1-2; maybe TRBD1 (5 bases). The chain's CDR3 is CASSPRGIGGYTF. The DNA for the CDR3 is TGTGCCAGCAGCCCAAGGGGAATTGGTGGCTACACCTTC.